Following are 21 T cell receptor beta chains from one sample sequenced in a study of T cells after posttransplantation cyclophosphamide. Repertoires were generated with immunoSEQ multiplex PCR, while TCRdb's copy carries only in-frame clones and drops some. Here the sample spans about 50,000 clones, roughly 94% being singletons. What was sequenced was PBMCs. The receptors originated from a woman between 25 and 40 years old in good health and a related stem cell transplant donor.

The CDR3 is CASSPTSGGGYEQYF. In nucleotides, the CDR3 is TGCGCCAGCAGCCCCACTAGCGGGGGAGGCTACGAGCAGTACTTC. The V gene is TRBV5-1, the J gene TRBJ2-7, with TRBD2 matching over 11 bases. J gave up 3 bases and V 4 bases, and 6 bases lay outside the gene matches. Germline V gene data show CDR1 as SGHRS and CDR2 as YFSETQ. This CDR3 has 15 amino acids.

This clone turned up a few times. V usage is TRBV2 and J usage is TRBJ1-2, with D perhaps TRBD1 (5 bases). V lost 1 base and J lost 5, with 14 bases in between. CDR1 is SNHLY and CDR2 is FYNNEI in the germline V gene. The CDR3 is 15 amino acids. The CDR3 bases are TGTGCCAGCAGTGAAGGGCTCATCGGGGGTTATGGCTACACCTTC. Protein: CASSEGLIGGYGYTF. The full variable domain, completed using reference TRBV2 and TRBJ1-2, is EPEVTQTPSHQVTQMGQEVILRCVPISNHLYFYWYRQILGQKVEFLVSFYNNEISEKSEIFDDQFSVERPDGSNFTLKIRSTKLEDSAMYFCASSEGLIGGYGYTFGSGTRLTVV.

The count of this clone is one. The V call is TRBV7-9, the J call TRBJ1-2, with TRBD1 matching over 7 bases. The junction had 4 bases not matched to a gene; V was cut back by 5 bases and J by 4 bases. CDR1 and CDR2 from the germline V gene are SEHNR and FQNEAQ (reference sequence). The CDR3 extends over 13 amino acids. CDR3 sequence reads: CASSPRTGYGYTF. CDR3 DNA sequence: TGTGCCAGCAGCCCTCGGACAGGCTATGGCTACACCTTC.

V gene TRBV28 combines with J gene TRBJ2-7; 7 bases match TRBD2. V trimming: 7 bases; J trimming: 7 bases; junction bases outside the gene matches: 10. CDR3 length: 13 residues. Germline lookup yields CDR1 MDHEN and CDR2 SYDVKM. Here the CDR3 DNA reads TGTGCCAGCACCCCCGGCAGGGAGGGGGAGCAGTACTTC. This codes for CASTPGREGEQYF.

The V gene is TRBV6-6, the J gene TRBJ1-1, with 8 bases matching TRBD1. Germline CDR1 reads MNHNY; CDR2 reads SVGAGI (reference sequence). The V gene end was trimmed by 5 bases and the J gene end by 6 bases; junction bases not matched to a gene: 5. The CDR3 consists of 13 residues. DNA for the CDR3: TGTGCCAGCAGTACCGTGACAGGGGCTGAAGCTTTCTTT. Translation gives CASSTVTGAEAFF.

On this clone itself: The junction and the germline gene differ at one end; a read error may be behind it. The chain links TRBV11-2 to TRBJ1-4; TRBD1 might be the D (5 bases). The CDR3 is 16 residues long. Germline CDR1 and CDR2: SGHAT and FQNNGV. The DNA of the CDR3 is TGTGCCGGCAGTCCCTCCGGGGGGGGACTTAATGAAAAACTGTTTTTT. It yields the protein CAGSPSGGGLNEKLFF.

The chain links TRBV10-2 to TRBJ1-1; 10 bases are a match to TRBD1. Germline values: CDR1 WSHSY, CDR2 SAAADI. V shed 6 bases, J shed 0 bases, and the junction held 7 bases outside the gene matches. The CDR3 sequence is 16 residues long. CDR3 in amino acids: CASRGGQGPLNTEAFF. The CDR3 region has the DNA TGCGCCAGCAGGGGGGGACAGGGGCCCTTGAACACTGAAGCTTTCTTT.

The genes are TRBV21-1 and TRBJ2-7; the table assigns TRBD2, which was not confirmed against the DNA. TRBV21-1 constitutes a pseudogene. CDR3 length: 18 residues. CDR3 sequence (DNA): TGTGCCAGCGAGCAAAGACCCCAGAGGACTCAGGCCCCCTACGAGCAGTACTTC. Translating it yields CASEQRPQRTQAPYEQYF.

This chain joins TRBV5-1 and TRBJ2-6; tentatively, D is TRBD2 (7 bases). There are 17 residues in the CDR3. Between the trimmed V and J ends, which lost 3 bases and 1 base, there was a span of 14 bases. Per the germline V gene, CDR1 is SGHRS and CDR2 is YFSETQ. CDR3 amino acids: CASSWGGPPSGANVLTF. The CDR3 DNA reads TGCGCCAGCAGCTGGGGGGGGCCGCCATCTGGGGCCAACGTCCTGACTTTC.

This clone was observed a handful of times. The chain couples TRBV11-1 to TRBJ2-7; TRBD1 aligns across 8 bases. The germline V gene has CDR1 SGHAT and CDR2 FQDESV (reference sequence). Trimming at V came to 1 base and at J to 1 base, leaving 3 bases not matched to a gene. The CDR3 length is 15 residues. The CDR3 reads CASSLGTGGSYEQYF. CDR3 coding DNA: TGTGCCAGCAGCTTAGGCACAGGGGGATCCTACGAGCAGTACTTC.

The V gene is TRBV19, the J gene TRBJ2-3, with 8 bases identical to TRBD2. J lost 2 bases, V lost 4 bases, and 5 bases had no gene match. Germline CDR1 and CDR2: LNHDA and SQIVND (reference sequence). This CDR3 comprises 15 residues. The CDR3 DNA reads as TGTGCCAGTAGTAAAGCGGGGGTGACCACAGATACGCAGTATTTT. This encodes CASSKAGVTTDTQYF.

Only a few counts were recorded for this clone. CDR3 DNA sequence: TGTGCCAGCAGCCCCCCCCGGGGGGGACTATCGGGAGAGCAGTACTTC. Translating gives CASSPPRGGLSGEQYF. The J gene is TRBJ2-7, the V gene TRBV11-1, with 8 bases identical to TRBD2. The length of the CDR3 is 16 residues. Germline CDR1 is SGHAT and CDR2 is FQDESV (reference sequence). Trimming removed 5 bases from V and 7 bases from J; junction bases left unmatched: 16.

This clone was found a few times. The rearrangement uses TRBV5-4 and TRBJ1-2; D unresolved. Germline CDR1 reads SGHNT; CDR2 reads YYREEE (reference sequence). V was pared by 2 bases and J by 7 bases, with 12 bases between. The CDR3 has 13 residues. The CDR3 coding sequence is TGTGCCAGCAGCTTAGAGGGCCTAGGTGGCTACACCTTC. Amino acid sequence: CASSLEGLGGYTF.

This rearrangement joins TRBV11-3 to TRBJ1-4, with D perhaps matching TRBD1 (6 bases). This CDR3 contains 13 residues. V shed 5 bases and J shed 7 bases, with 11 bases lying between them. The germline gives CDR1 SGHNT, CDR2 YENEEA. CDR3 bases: TGTGCCAGCAGCATACAGGGTGGTGAAAAACTGTTTTTT. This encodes CASSIQGGEKLFF.

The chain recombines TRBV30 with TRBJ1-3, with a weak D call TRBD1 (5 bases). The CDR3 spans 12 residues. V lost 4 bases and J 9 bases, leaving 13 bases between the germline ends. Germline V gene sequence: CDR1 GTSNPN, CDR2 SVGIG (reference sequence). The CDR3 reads CAWTGVIGTIYF. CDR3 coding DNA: TGTGCCTGGACGGGGGTTATCGGCACCATATATTTT.

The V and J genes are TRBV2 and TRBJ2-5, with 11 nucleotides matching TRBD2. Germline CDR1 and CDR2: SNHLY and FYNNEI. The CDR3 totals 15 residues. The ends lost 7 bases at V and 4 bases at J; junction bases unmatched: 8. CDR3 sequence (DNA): TGTGCCAGCAACCCTAGCGGGGGGACCACAGAGACCCAGTACTTC. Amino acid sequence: CASNPSGGTTETQYF.

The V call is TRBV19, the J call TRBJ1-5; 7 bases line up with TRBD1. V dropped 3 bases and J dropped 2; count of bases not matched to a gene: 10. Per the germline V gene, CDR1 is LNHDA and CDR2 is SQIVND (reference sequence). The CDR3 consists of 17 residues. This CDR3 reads CASSITSTGSRNQPQHF. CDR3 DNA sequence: TGTGCCAGTAGTATCACATCGACAGGGAGCCGCAATCAGCCCCAGCATTTT.

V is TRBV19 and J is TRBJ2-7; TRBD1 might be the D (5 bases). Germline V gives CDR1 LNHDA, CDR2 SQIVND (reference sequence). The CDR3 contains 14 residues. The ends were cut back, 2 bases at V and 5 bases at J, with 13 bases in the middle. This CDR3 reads CASSIPGSTNEQYF. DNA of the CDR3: TGTGCCAGTAGTATACCAGGGTCCACCAACGAGCAGTACTTC. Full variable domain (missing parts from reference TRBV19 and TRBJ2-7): DGGITQSPKYLFRKEGQNVTLSCEQNLNHDAMYWYRQDPGQGLRLIYYSQIVNDFQKGDIAEGYSVSREKKESFPLTVTSAQKNPTAFYLCASSIPGSTNEQYFGPGTRLTVT.

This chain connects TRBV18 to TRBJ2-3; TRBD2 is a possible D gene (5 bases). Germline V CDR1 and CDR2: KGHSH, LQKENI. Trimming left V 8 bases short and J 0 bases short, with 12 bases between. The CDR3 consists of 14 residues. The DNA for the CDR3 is TGTGCCAGCCGTGGGAGCACTAGCACAGATACGCAGTATTTT. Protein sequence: CASRGSTSTDTQYF.

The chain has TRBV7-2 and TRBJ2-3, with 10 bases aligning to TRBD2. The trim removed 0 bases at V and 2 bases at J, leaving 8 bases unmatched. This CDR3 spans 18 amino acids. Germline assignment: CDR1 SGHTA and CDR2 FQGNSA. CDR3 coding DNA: TGTGCCAGCAGCTTAGCCAGCGGGGGGGTCTATTACACAGATACGCAGTATTTT. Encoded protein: CASSLASGGVYYTDTQYF.

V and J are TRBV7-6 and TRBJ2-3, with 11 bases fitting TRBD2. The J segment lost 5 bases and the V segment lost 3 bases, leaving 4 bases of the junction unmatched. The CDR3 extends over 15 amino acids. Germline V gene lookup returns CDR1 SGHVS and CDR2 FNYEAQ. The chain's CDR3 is CASSFSGGVGDTQYF. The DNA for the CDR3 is TGTGCCAGCAGCTTTAGCGGGGGGGTTGGAGATACGCAGTATTTT. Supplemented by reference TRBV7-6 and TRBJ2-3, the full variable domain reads GAGVSQSPRYKVTKRGQDVALRCDPISGHVSLYWYRQALGQGPEFLTYFNYEAQQDKSGLPNDRFSAERPEGSISTLTIQRTEQRDSAMYRCASSFSGGVGDTQYFGPGTRLTVL.